A single sample is the source of the 30 T cell receptor beta chains below, sequenced in a study of blood T cell repertoires in COVID-19. The data were produced by immunoSEQ multiplex PCR, yet TCRdb's version contains in-frame clones alone and is incomplete. The table includes more than 120,000 clones, 70% to 90% detected once. The sequencing input was peripheral blood. The receptors stem from a human donor in a cohort sampled during active COVID-19.

The chain uses TRBV5-1 and TRBJ2-3; D may be TRBD2 (6 bases). The germline V gene has CDR1 SGHRS and CDR2 YFSETQ. The CDR3 runs to 13 residues. The V end was cut by 4 bases, the J end by 2 bases, with 8 bases between. CDR3 loop: CASSGGLTDTQYF. The CDR3 DNA sequence: TGCGCCAGCAGCGGGGGACTCACAGATACGCAGTATTTT. The entire variable domain, with the rest obtained from reference TRBV5-1 and TRBJ2-3, is as follows: KAGVTQTPRYLIKTRGQQVTLSCSPISGHRSVSWYQQTPGQGLQFLFEYFSETQRNKGNFPGRFSGRQFSNSRSEMNVSTLELGDSALYLCASSGGLTDTQYFGPGTRLTVL.

The chain combines TRBV5-6 with TRBJ1-2; no clear D. The CDR3 spans 13 residues. V was clipped by 0 bases and J by 2 bases, with 5 bases between them. Germline V lookup: CDR1 SGHDT, CDR2 YYEEEE. DNA for the CDR3: TGTGCCAGCAGCTTGGTAGCGAACTATGGCTACACCTTC. The encoded protein is CASSLVANYGYTF.

The chain has TRBV18 and TRBJ2-2; 9 bases match TRBD1. The CDR3 loop spans 16 amino acids. V was clipped by 4 bases and J by 4 bases; unmatched bases: 7. Germline assignment: CDR1 KGHSH and CDR2 LQKENI. This CDR3 reads CASSLPGQGVTGELFF. The CDR3 DNA reads TGTGCCAGCTCACTGCCGGGACAGGGAGTCACCGGGGAGCTGTTTTTT.

The genes are TRBV5-1 and TRBJ1-5; the D gene is possibly TRBD1 (5 bases). Germline loops: CDR1 SGHRS, CDR2 YFSETQ. The V gene lost 0 bases and the J gene lost 3 bases, with 10 bases spanning the gap. This CDR3 comprises 15 residues. CDR3 DNA: TGCGCCAGCAGCTTGGAAGGGGCGAACAATCAGCCCCAGCATTTT. Translation: CASSLEGANNQPQHF.

CDR3 amino acids: CASSQRDRATGELFF. CDR3 DNA: TGCGCCAGCAGCCAGAGGGACAGGGCTACCGGGGAGCTGTTTTTT. This chain connects TRBV4-3 to TRBJ2-2; 9 bases match TRBD1. J was trimmed by 5 bases and V by 3 bases; bases with no gene match: 4. The CDR3 has 15 amino acids. The germline V gene encodes CDR1 LGHNA and CDR2 YSLEER.

In this sample, this clone turned up once. V usage is TRBV4-1 and J usage is TRBJ1-1, with a tentative D call TRBD1 (5 bases). Trimming took off 0 bases at V and 5 bases at J, with 7 bases between the two ends. The V gene's germline CDR1 is MGHRA and CDR2 YSYEKL. This CDR3 spans 13 amino acids. CDR3 sequence reads: CASSQDGGTEAFF. In DNA, the CDR3 is TGCGCCAGCAGCCAAGATGGGGGGACTGAAGCTTTCTTT.

This clone is a singleton in its sample. The J gene is TRBJ2-5, the V gene TRBV4-1; TRBD1 is a possible D gene (6 bases). From germline, CDR1 is MGHRA and CDR2 YSYEKL. The V end was cut by 3 bases, the J end by 5 bases, with 19 bases between. CDR3 size: 16 residues. CDR3 in DNA: TGCGCCAGCAGCCACCCCCCGGCGCAGGGGCTGGAGACCCAGTACTTC. Residues: CASSHPPAQGLETQYF.

V is TRBV5-6 and J is TRBJ2-5; 9 nucleotides line up with TRBD2. The CDR3 is 18 amino acids. Germline V lookup: CDR1 SGHDT, CDR2 YYEEEE. The J segment lost 1 base and the V segment lost 0 bases, leaving 10 bases of the junction unmatched. CDR3 residues: CASSLAPASGELQETQYF. CDR3 coding DNA: TGTGCCAGCAGCTTGGCCCCCGCTAGCGGGGAACTCCAAGAGACCCAGTACTTC. Using reference TRBV5-6 and TRBJ2-5 for the parts outside the CDR3, the full variable domain is DAGVTQSPTHLIKTRGQQVTLRCSPKSGHDTVSWYQQALGQGPQFIFQYYEEEERQRGNFPDRFSGHQFPNYSSELNVNALLLGDSALYLCASSLAPASGELQETQYFGPGTRLLVL.

The CDR3 region is CASSSHFGDQETQYF. In DNA form, the CDR3 reads TGTGCCAGCAGCTCCCATTTCGGGGACCAAGAGACCCAGTACTTC. This chain connects TRBV11-3 to TRBJ2-5; TRBD2 might be the D (5 bases). V lost 4 bases, J lost 0 bases, and 12 bases lay in between. The CDR3 runs 15 residues. Germline lookup yields CDR1 SGHNT and CDR2 YENEEA.

The V and J genes are TRBV25-1 and TRBJ2-5; 11 bases are a match to TRBD2. CDR3 length equals 15 residues. The V segment lost 5 bases and the J segment 5 bases; nucleotides outside the gene matches: 7. Germline V lookup: CDR1 MGHDK, CDR2 SYGVNS. The CDR3 DNA reads as TGTGCCAGCAGTAGACCTAGCGGGGGGATGGAGACCCAGTACTTC. It encodes CASSRPSGGMETQYF.

The chain employs TRBV27 and TRBJ2-2; 10 positions match TRBD2. The CDR3 runs to 17 residues. V was clipped by 3 bases and J by 1 base; unmatched bases: 5. From germline, CDR1 is MNHEY and CDR2 SMNVEV (reference sequence). CDR3 residues: CASSFIAGGKNTGELFF. The CDR3 DNA follows: TGTGCCAGCAGTTTTATAGCGGGGGGCAAGAACACCGGGGAGCTGTTTTTT.

The chain combines TRBV2 with TRBJ2-7, with 11 bases fitting TRBD1. Germline CDR1 is SNHLY and CDR2 is FYNNEI. The CDR3 has 14 amino acids. V was pared by 8 bases and J by 7 bases, with 10 bases of the junction left unmatched. CDR3 nucleotide sequence: TGTGCCAGCCGGCGGGACAGGGGGGGACTTGAGCAGTACTTC. Translation: CASRRDRGGLEQYF.

J is TRBJ2-3 and V is TRBV11-2; the D gene is possibly TRBD2 (6 bases). Germline lookup yields CDR1 SGHAT and CDR2 FQNNGV. V was trimmed by 0 bases and J by 8 bases, leaving 18 bases between them. The CDR3 is made up of 16 amino acids. This CDR3 is CASSLDIRSGVGTQYF. The CDR3 DNA follows: TGTGCCAGCAGCTTAGATATTCGGTCGGGGGTAGGTACGCAGTATTTT.

This chain links TRBV14 with TRBJ2-1; 10 bases map to TRBD1. CDR1 is SGHDN, CDR2 FVKESK, per germline. The CDR3 loop spans 17 amino acids. The V and J ends lost 2 bases and 8 bases, in that order; junction bases with no gene match: 12. This CDR3 reads CASSQTRPGTGVHEQFF. As DNA, the CDR3 is TGTGCCAGCAGCCAAACCCGCCCCGGGACAGGGGTCCATGAGCAGTTCTTC.

This clone was counted once. J is TRBJ1-2 and V is TRBV20-1; unclear D gene. The germline V gene encodes CDR1 DFQATT and CDR2 SNEGSKA (reference sequence). The V and J ends lost 3 bases and 4 bases respectively, with 18 bases between them. CDR3 size: 15 residues. The chain's CDR3 is CSASLDNVVRYGYTF. CDR3 DNA: TGCAGTGCTAGTCTTGACAATGTGGTCCGCTATGGCTACACCTTC.

This chain uses TRBV5-4 with TRBJ1-1; unclear D gene. Germline assignment: CDR1 SGHNT and CDR2 YYREEE (reference sequence). The CDR3 covers 15 residues. The V gene lost 0 bases and the J gene lost 4 bases, with 13 bases spanning the gap. CDR3 protein: CASSLDPQVGTEAFF. The DNA of the CDR3 is TGTGCCAGCAGCTTGGACCCCCAAGTCGGCACTGAAGCTTTCTTT.

In DNA, the CDR3 is TGCGCCAGCAGCCTTAACCCGGGACTAGCGACGCGCTACGAGCAGTACTTC. Protein sequence: CASSLNPGLATRYEQYF. The chain couples TRBV5-1 to TRBJ2-7; TRBD2 matches 10 bases. Trimming at V came to 4 bases and at J to 3 bases, leaving 13 bases not matched to a gene. The CDR3 is 17 amino acids. The germline CDR1 and CDR2 sequences are SGHRS and YFSETQ.

This clone was found a few times. This rearrangement joins TRBV6-2 or TRBV6-3 to TRBJ2-2, with 15 bases lining up with TRBD2. The CDR3 length is 16 residues. Germline CDR1 MNHEY, CDR2 SVGEGT. J gave up 4 bases and V 5 bases, and 2 bases lay outside the gene matches. CDR3 amino acids: CASSRTSGGVTGELFF. DNA of the CDR3: TGTGCCAGCAGTCGGACTAGCGGGGGGGTCACCGGGGAGCTGTTTTTT.

This clone has ten or more counts. The chain employs TRBV7-6 and TRBJ2-1, with 10 bases lining up with TRBD1. The CDR3 extends over 17 amino acids. J was trimmed by 5 bases and V by 1 base; bases with no gene match: 8. Germline values: CDR1 SGHVS, CDR2 FNYEAQ. The chain's CDR3 is CASSLVMGQGFDNEQFF. The CDR3, as DNA: TGTGCCAGCAGCTTAGTTATGGGACAGGGGTTCGACAATGAGCAGTTCTTC.

The chain couples TRBV20-1 to TRBJ2-5; perhaps TRBD2 as D (6 bases). Trimming took off 5 bases at V and 7 bases at J, with 11 bases between the two ends. This CDR3 is 11 amino acids long. CDR1 and CDR2 from the germline V gene are DFQATT and SNEGSKA (reference sequence). The CDR3 region is CSARKGGTQYF. DNA of the CDR3: TGCAGTGCTCGGAAGGGAGGGACCCAGTACTTC.

The chain joins TRBV4-2 to TRBJ2-3; D may be TRBD2 (5 bases). The CDR3 is 15 residues long. Germline-derived CDR1 and CDR2 are LGHNA and YNFKEQ. Trimming took 0 bases from V and 4 from J, leaving 11 bases between them. CDR3 loop: CASSQEGASPDTQYF. DNA of the CDR3: TGTGCCAGCAGCCAAGAGGGAGCTAGCCCAGATACGCAGTATTTT.

The rearrangement joins TRBV6-5 to TRBJ2-2; maybe TRBD1 (6 bases). Germline assignment: CDR1 MNHEY and CDR2 SVGAGI. The CDR3 runs 15 residues. The V and J ends lost 8 bases and 0 bases respectively, with 13 bases between them. CDR3 sequence reads: CASYRRGPNTGELFF. The CDR3 nucleotides are TGTGCCAGCTACCGCAGGGGCCCGAACACCGGGGAGCTGTTTTTT.

This clone was found a few times. This chain joins TRBV21-1 and TRBJ2-7; TRBD2, as called in the table, went unchecked against the DNA. TRBV21-1 has pseudogene status. The CDR3 spans 14 residues. CDR3 bases: TGTGCCAGCAGCAAAACGACTGTATTCTACGAGCAGTACTTC. Translated, it gives CASSKTTVFYEQYF.

This chain connects TRBV5-1 to TRBJ1-5, with D possibly matching TRBD1 (5 bases). CDR1 SGHRS and CDR2 YFSETQ come from the germline V gene. CDR3 length: 15 amino acids. Deletions cut 0 bases from V and 0 bases from J, with 7 bases between. CDR3 loop: CASSLGGDSNQPQHF. The DNA for the CDR3 is TGCGCCAGCAGCTTGGGGGGGGATAGCAATCAGCCCCAGCATTTT.

The chain links TRBV5-6 to TRBJ1-1, with D perhaps TRBD1 (5 bases). The germline V gene has CDR1 SGHDT and CDR2 YYEEEE. The ends were cut back, 4 bases at V and 4 bases at J, with 11 bases in the middle. This CDR3 is built from 13 residues. The CDR3 protein is CASSVIGGTEAFF. Written as DNA, the CDR3 is TGTGCCAGCAGCGTTATCGGGGGCACTGAAGCTTTCTTT.

The J gene is TRBJ2-5, the V gene TRBV6-5; no definite D call. Per germline, CDR1 MNHEY and CDR2 SVGAGI. V dropped 6 bases and J dropped 5 bases, with 7 bases sitting between them. The CDR3 spans 11 residues. The DNA for the CDR3 is TGTGCCAGCAGGTCCCGGGAGACCCAGTACTTC. Protein product: CASRSRETQYF.

V gene TRBV5-5 combines with J gene TRBJ1-1, with TRBD1 matching 8 bases. CDR1 is SGHKS and CDR2 is YYEKEE in the germline V gene (reference sequence). With 4 bases clipped from V and 4 bases from J, the junction kept 9 bases outside the gene matches. CDR3 length: 15 residues. Here the CDR3 DNA reads TGTGCCAGCAGCGGTGGACTGGACAGGGTCACTGAAGCTTTCTTT. It yields the protein CASSGGLDRVTEAFF.

With regard to this clone: This sample also contains other DNA sequences that code for the same CDR3. V usage is TRBV7-8 and J usage is TRBJ2-7, with 7 positions matching TRBD1. Unmatched junction bases numbered 5, after V lost 5 bases and J lost 7 bases. Germline V CDR1 and CDR2: SGHVS, FQNEAQ. The CDR3 sequence is 12 residues long. The CDR3: CASSLTGHEQYF. The CDR3 DNA reads TGTGCCAGCAGCCTGACAGGGCATGAGCAGTACTTC.

The chain links TRBV5-4 to TRBJ2-1; 7 nucleotides align to TRBD2. CDR3 length: 17 amino acids. Germline V gives CDR1 SGHNT, CDR2 YYREEE (reference sequence). V was pared by 1 base and J by 7 bases, with 14 bases of the junction left unmatched. The CDR3 nucleotides are TGTGCCAGCAGCTTGTTCCCCCGAAGGACTAGACCTAATGAGCAGTTCTTC. Its protein is CASSLFPRRTRPNEQFF.

This chain connects TRBV5-1 to TRBJ2-1; D is possibly TRBD2 (8 bases). The germline V gene encodes CDR1 SGHRS and CDR2 YFSETQ. This CDR3 has 15 residues. The ends were cut back, 7 bases at V and 3 bases at J, with 17 bases in the middle. The CDR3 DNA is TGCGCCAGCGGACTAGCAGGGGGGAGCTACAATGAGCAGTTCTTC. Its translation is CASGLAGGSYNEQFF.